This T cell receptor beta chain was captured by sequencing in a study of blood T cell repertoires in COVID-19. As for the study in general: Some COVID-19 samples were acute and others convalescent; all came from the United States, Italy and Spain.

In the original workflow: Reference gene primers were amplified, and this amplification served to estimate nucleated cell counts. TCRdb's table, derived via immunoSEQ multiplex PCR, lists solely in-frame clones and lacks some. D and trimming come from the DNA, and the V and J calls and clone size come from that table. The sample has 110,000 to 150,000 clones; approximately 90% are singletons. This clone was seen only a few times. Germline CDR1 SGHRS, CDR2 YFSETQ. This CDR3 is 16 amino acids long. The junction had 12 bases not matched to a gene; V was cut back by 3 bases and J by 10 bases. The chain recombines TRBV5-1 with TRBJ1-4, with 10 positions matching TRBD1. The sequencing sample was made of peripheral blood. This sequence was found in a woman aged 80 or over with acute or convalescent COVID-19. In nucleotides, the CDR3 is TGCGCCAGCAGCTATTCCGGGACAGGGGCCGAAGGAAAACTGTTTTTT. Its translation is CASSYSGTGAEGKLFF.